The 25 T cell receptor beta chains below were found in one sample sequenced in a study of type 1 and type 2 diabetes patients. PCR was run on genomic DNA. Amplification of the beta chain CDR3 used 30 forward and 13 reverse multiplex primers. From the multiplex PCR reads, TCRdb called clonotypes with MiXCR, one entry per CDR3 protein. Counted here are about 290,000 distinct CDR3 sequences, roughly 50% occurring once; the ten biggest clones make up 12% to 15%. The sequencing input was peripheral blood mononuclear cells (PBMCs). These receptors came from a man aged 18 to 29 with type 2 diabetes.

J is TRBJ1-1 and V is TRBV5-1, with 8 nucleotides matching TRBD1. V lost 7 bases and J lost 5; bases outside the gene matches: 1. In germline, CDR1 is SGHRS, CDR2 YFSETQ. The CDR3 has 11 amino acids. CDR3 loop: CASWTGTEAFF. CDR3 in DNA: TGCGCCAGCTGGACAGGGACTGAAGCTTTCTTT.

The V call is TRBV7-3, the J call TRBJ2-1, with D possibly being TRBD2 (6 bases). The V and J ends lost 2 bases and 7 bases respectively, with 18 bases between them. Per the germline V gene, CDR1 is SGHTA and CDR2 is FQGTGA. CDR3 length: 16 amino acids. For the CDR3, the DNA is TGTGCCAGCAGCTTAGGGGGTCCAGGGACTTCGAATGAGCAGTTCTTC. It codes for CASSLGGPGTSNEQFF.

This chain connects TRBV29-1 to TRBJ2-3; D is uncertain. V lost 3 bases, J lost 5 bases, and 9 bases lay in between. The CDR3 extends over 12 amino acids. Germline V gene lookup returns CDR1 SQVTM and CDR2 ANQGSEA. The CDR3: CSVDLGIDTQYF. The CDR3 DNA sequence: TGCAGCGTTGATCTGGGGATAGATACGCAGTATTTT.

The chain uses TRBV28 and TRBJ1-5, with D hard to call. The CDR3 extends over 12 amino acids. Trimming took off 3 bases at V and 7 bases at J, with 7 bases between the two ends. CDR1 and CDR2 (germline): MDHEN, SYDVKM. CDR3 nucleotide sequence: TGTGCCAGCAGTTTCGGGGTCCAGCCCCAGCATTTT. Translated, it gives CASSFGVQPQHF.

The V gene is TRBV19, the J gene TRBJ1-5; possibly TRBD1 for D (6 bases). Germline loops: CDR1 LNHDA, CDR2 SQIVND (reference sequence). The CDR3 has 14 amino acids. With 6 bases removed from V and 3 bases from J, the gap between germline ends came to 12 bases. The CDR3, as DNA: TGTGCCAGTAGCCCACAGGGTTCCAATCAGCCCCAGCATTTT. Amino acid sequence: CASSPQGSNQPQHF.

J is TRBJ2-5 and V is TRBV7-9; D is possibly TRBD1 (6 bases). The CDR3 has 13 residues. Trimming removed 5 bases at V and 5 bases at J, with 12 bases between. CDR1 is SEHNR, CDR2 FQNEAQ, per germline (reference sequence). The CDR3 nucleotides read TGTGCCAGCAGCCCACAGGGCAGGGAGACCCAGTACTTC. Its translation: CASSPQGRETQYF.

This rearrangement joins TRBV14 to TRBJ2-5; D tentatively reads TRBD1 or TRBD2 (5 bases each). Trimming shortened V by 1 base and J by 1 base, and 10 bases separated the two germline ends. From germline, CDR1 is SGHDN and CDR2 FVKESK. The CDR3 runs to 15 residues. CDR3 sequence: CASSQAGDVQETQYF. DNA of the CDR3: TGTGCCAGCAGCCAAGCTGGGGACGTCCAAGAGACCCAGTACTTC.

The chain recombines TRBV6-6 with TRBJ2-3; tentatively, D is TRBD1 (6 bases). Germline V gene lookup returns CDR1 MNHNY and CDR2 SVGAGI (reference sequence). The CDR3 is 16 amino acids. V lost 4 bases and J lost 1, with 15 bases in between. Here the CDR3 reads CASSSLRGYGTDTQYF. For the CDR3, the DNA is TGTGCCAGCAGTTCGCTCAGGGGTTACGGCACAGATACGCAGTATTTT.

This clonotype was picked up many times. The V and J genes are TRBV19 and TRBJ1-2; TRBD1 agrees at 8 bases. The CDR3 covers 13 residues. Germline values: CDR1 LNHDA, CDR2 SQIVND (reference sequence). The junction had 9 bases not matched to a gene; V was cut back by 10 bases and J by 5 bases. The CDR3 DNA sequence: TGTGCCACTAGAATGGGACAGGCGTATGGCTACACCTTC. Translated: CATRMGQAYGYTF. Supplemented by reference TRBV19 and TRBJ1-2, the full variable domain reads DGGITQSPKYLFRKEGQNVTLSCEQNLNHDAMYWYRQDPGQGLRLIYYSQIVNDFQKGDIAEGYSVSREKKESFPLTVTSAQKNPTAFYLCATRMGQAYGYTFGSGTRLTVV.

V is TRBV27 and J is TRBJ2-7; 9 nucleotides align to TRBD2. Germline lookup yields CDR1 MNHEY and CDR2 SMNVEV (reference sequence). This CDR3 is 12 amino acids long. V dropped 10 bases and J dropped 5; count of bases not matched to a gene: 6. This CDR3 is CATGLASDEQYF. The CDR3 DNA follows: TGTGCCACGGGACTAGCAAGCGACGAGCAGTACTTC.

V usage is TRBV30 and J usage is TRBJ1-2; the D gene is possibly TRBD1 (5 bases). The V and J ends lost 3 bases and 7 bases respectively, with 9 bases between them. Germline CDR1 GTSNPN, CDR2 SVGIG (reference sequence). The CDR3 is made up of 11 amino acids. The CDR3 sequence is CAWSVGGGYTF. The CDR3 DNA follows: TGTGCCTGGAGCGTTGGGGGTGGCTACACCTTC.

The chain has TRBV6-1 and TRBJ2-3; unclear D gene. Trimming cost V 6 bases and J 2 bases, with 6 bases left between them. CDR1 and CDR2 from the germline V gene are MNHNS and SASEGT. The CDR3 is made up of 12 amino acids. CDR3 nucleotide sequence: TGTGCCAGCAGCGCCACCACAGATACGCAGTATTTT. This codes for CASSATTDTQYF.

This sequence joins TRBV5-1 and TRBJ1-1; no clear D. Trimming removed 0 bases at V and 0 bases at J, with 6 bases between. CDR1 and CDR2 from the germline V gene are SGHRS and YFSETQ. The CDR3 totals 14 residues. The DNA for the CDR3 is TGCGCCAGCAGCTTGGCCACAGTGAACACTGAAGCTTTCTTT. Amino acid sequence: CASSLATVNTEAFF.

As concerns this clonotype: A read error may be the cause here, since a much bigger clone is one base away. This chain uses TRBV14 with TRBJ2-7; maybe TRBD2 (5 bases). CDR1 and CDR2 from the germline V gene are SGHDN and FVKESK. The CDR3 consists of 12 residues. The DNA for the CDR3 is TGTGCCAGCAGCCAAGCGGGATACGAGCAGTGCTTC. It codes for CASSQAGYEQCF.

The J gene is TRBJ2-1, the V gene TRBV15, with D hard to call. V was pared by 5 bases and J by 5 bases, with 10 bases between. This CDR3 region has 13 residues. Per the germline V gene, CDR1 is LNHNV and CDR2 is YYDKDF (reference sequence). The DNA of the CDR3 is TGTGCCACCAGCCTCCTCTGGGACAATGAGCAGTTCTTC. This translates into CATSLLWDNEQFF.

The chain carries TRBV20-1 and TRBJ2-3; D ambiguous. In germline, CDR1 is DFQATT, CDR2 SNEGSKA (reference sequence). Trimming took 0 bases from V and 2 from J, leaving 12 bases between them. This CDR3 comprises 15 residues. In DNA form, the CDR3 reads TGCAGTGCTAGAGATCCGAAGAGGACCACAGATACGCAGTATTTT. This gives the protein CSARDPKRTTDTQYF.

This chain links TRBV6-6 with TRBJ1-2; D ambiguous. The CDR3 extends over 18 amino acids. Trimming stripped 6 bases from V and 0 bases from J, with 23 bases between. The V gene's germline CDR1 is MNHNY and CDR2 SVGAGI (reference sequence). The CDR3 loop reads CASRTPIGSEPTNYGYTF. CDR3 in DNA: TGTGCCAGCAGAACCCCAATCGGATCAGAACCTACTAACTATGGCTACACCTTC.

This sequence joins TRBV28 and TRBJ1-2, with 12 nucleotides matching TRBD1. The CDR3 sequence is 19 residues long. The J segment lost 3 bases and the V segment lost 2 bases, leaving 13 bases of the junction unmatched. In germline, CDR1 is MDHEN, CDR2 SYDVKM. The DNA for the CDR3 is TGTGCCAGCAGTTTAACGGGACAGGGGGCTTCTTTAGCTGACTATGGCTACACCTTC. It yields the protein CASSLTGQGASLADYGYTF.

This rearrangement joins TRBV19 to TRBJ2-3, with 12 bases identical to TRBD2. The length of the CDR3 is 16 residues. The V and J ends lost 5 bases and 2 bases, in that order; junction bases with no gene match: 5. The germline gives CDR1 LNHDA, CDR2 SQIVND (reference sequence). The CDR3 nucleotides read TGTGCCAGTAGTCAGCTAGCGGGGGGGAACACAGATACGCAGTATTTT. Protein sequence: CASSQLAGGNTDTQYF.

The rearrangement joins TRBV27 to TRBJ1-2, with D unclear. The CDR3 runs 14 residues. The ends were cut back, 5 bases at V and 4 bases at J, with 14 bases in the middle. Germline CDR1 is MNHEY and CDR2 is SMNVEV (reference sequence). CDR3 in amino acids: CASSPNPGAYGYTF. CDR3 coding DNA: TGTGCCAGCAGTCCTAACCCTGGCGCCTATGGCTACACCTTC.

The gene calls are TRBV4-3 and TRBJ2-7, with D unresolved. Trimming removed 3 bases at V and 6 bases at J, with 12 bases between. Germline CDR1 reads LGHNA; CDR2 reads YSLEER. The CDR3 loop spans 13 amino acids. CDR3 DNA sequence: TGCGCCAGCAGCCAGGACCTTCCCCGCGAGCAGTACTTC. It is translated as CASSQDLPREQYF.

The V and J genes are TRBV3-1 and TRBJ2-2, with unresolved D. Trimming pared 1 base from V and 6 bases from J, leaving 12 bases between. From germline, CDR1 is LGHDT and CDR2 YNNKEL (reference sequence). The CDR3 has 15 residues. In DNA, the CDR3 is TGTGCCAGCAGCCAAGCCCCAGGAGTCGCCGGGGAGCTGTTTTTT. Translating it yields CASSQAPGVAGELFF.

This clonotype was counted only a few times. This chain connects TRBV12-5 to TRBJ2-1, with D possibly being TRBD1 (5 bases). This CDR3 has 16 residues. The germline CDR1 and CDR2 sequences are LGHNT and FRNRAP. With 5 bases removed from V and 0 bases from J, the gap between germline ends came to 14 bases. This CDR3 reads CASGQGGFSSYNEQFF. The CDR3 DNA is TGTGCTAGTGGTCAGGGCGGCTTTAGCTCCTACAATGAGCAGTTCTTC.

V usage is TRBV7-2 and J usage is TRBJ1-1; D gene ambiguous. The CDR3 length is 15 residues. CDR1 and CDR2 (germline): SGHTA, FQGNSA. V gave up 0 bases and J gave up 1 base, with 9 bases separating them. CDR3 nucleotides: TGTGCCAGCAGCTTAGCCCCGGGATGGAACACTGAAGCTTTCTTT. This sequence encodes CASSLAPGWNTEAFF.

This rearrangement joins TRBV7-2 to TRBJ2-1; D is perhaps TRBD2 (5 bases). Germline CDR1 and CDR2: SGHTA and FQGNSA. The CDR3 is 15 amino acids. Trimming took off 5 bases at V and 0 bases at J, with 11 bases between the two ends. The CDR3 nucleotides read TGTGCCAGCAGCCAGCGGCCCTCCTCCTACAATGAGCAGTTCTTC. Protein: CASSQRPSSYNEQFF. Together with reference TRBV7-2 and TRBJ2-1, the CDR3 gives the full variable domain: GAGVSQSPSNKVTEKGKDVELRCDPISGHTALYWYRQSLGQGLEFLIYFQGNSAPDKSGLPSDRFSAERTGGSVSTLTIQRTQQEDSAVYLCASSQRPSSYNEQFFGPGTRLTVL.